This TCR beta chain was identified during a study of blood T cell repertoires in COVID-19. Original methodology: Estimates of nucleated cell counts were drawn from the amplification of reference gene primers. TCRdb keeps only in-frame clones here, not all; method: immunoSEQ multiplex PCR. That table gives V, J and clone size, and the DNA gave D and trimming. The sample yields about 150,000 clones, 75% to 90% seen once. CDR3 length: 14 residues. In germline, CDR1 is PRHDT, CDR2 FYEKMQ (reference sequence). V dropped 8 bases and J dropped 4; count of bases not matched to a gene: 8. The V gene is TRBV13, the J gene TRBJ2-7, with 10 bases identical to TRBD1. This receptor was taken from a middle-aged woman with acute or convalescent COVID-19. The sample taken for sequencing was peripheral blood. CDR3 residues: CASGWTGGLYEQYF. CDR3 sequence (DNA): TGTGCCAGCGGTTGGACAGGGGGATTATACGAGCAGTACTTC.